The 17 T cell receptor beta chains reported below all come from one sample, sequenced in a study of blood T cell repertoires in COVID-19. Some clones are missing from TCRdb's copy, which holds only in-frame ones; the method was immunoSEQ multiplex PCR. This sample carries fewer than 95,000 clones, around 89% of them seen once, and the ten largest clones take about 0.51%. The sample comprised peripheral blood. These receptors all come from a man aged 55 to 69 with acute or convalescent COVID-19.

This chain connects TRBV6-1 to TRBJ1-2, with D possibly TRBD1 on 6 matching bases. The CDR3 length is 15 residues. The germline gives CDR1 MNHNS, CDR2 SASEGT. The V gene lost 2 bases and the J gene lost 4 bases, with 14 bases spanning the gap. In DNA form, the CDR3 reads TGTGCCAGCAGTGAAAATCGGGGGGCTAGCTATGGCTACACCTTC. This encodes CASSENRGASYGYTF.

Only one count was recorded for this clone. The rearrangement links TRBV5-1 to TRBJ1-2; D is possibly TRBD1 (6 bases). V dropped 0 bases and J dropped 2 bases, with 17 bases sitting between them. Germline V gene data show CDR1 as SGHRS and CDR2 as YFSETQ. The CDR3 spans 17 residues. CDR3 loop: CASSLGVRPDRNYGYTF. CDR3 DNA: TGCGCCAGCAGCTTGGGGGTCCGACCGGACAGAAACTATGGCTACACCTTC.

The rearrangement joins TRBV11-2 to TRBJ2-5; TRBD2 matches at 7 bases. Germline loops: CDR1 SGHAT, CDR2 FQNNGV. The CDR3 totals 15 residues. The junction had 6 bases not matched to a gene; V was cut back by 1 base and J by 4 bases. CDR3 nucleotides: TGTGCCAGCAGCTTAGCGGGAGGAGACCTAGAGACCCAGTACTTC. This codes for CASSLAGGDLETQYF.

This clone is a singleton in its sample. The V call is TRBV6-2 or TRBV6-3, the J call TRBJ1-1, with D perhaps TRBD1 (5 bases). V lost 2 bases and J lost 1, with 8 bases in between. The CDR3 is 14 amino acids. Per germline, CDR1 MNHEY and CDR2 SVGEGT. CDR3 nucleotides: TGTGCCAGCAGTTACGGCGGGGCGAACACTGAAGCTTTCTTT. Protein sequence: CASSYGGANTEAFF.

The CDR3 here is CASSPGSSRSPHDTEAFF. Written as DNA, the CDR3 is TGTGCCAGCAGCCCCGGGAGTTCGAGAAGCCCGCACGACACTGAAGCTTTCTTT. The chain couples TRBV3-1 (or the pseudogene TRBV3-2) to TRBJ1-1; D unclear. This CDR3 is built from 18 residues. From germline, CDR1 is LGHDT and CDR2 YNNKEL (reference sequence). V was trimmed by 4 bases and J by 3 bases, leaving 24 bases between them.

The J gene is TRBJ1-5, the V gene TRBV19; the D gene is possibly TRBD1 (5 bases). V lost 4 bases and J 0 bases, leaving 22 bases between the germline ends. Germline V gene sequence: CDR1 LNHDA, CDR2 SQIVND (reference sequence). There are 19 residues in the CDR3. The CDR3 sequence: CASSSNTGQGLYSNQPQHF. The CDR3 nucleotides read TGTGCCAGTAGTAGTAACACGGGTCAGGGCCTATATAGCAATCAGCCCCAGCATTTT.

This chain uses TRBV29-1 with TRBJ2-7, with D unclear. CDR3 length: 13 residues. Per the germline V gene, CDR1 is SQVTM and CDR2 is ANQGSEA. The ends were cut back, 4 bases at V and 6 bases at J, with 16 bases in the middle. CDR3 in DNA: TGCAGCGTTGTTTTCTCCCTGACGGGCGAGCAGTACTTC. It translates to CSVVFSLTGEQYF.

CDR3 residues: CASSGLVGQGAREQYF. The CDR3 DNA is TGTGCCAGTAGTGGGCTAGTTGGACAGGGGGCGCGGGAGCAGTACTTC. The chain uses TRBV19 and TRBJ2-7; TRBD1 agrees at 11 bases. V lost 5 bases, J lost 7 bases, and 13 bases stayed unmatched. CDR1 and CDR2 from the germline V gene are LNHDA and SQIVND (reference sequence). The CDR3 sequence is 16 residues long.

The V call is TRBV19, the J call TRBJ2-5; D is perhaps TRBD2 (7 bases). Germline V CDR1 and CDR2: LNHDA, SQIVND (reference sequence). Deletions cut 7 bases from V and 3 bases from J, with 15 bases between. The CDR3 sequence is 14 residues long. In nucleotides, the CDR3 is TGTGCCAGTACCAAGGGGGGGGGCGAAGAGACCCAGTACTTC. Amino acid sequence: CASTKGGGEETQYF.

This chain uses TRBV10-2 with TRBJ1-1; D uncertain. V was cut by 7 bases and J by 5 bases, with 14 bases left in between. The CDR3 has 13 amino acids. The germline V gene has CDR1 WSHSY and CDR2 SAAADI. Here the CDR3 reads CASNFGVGTEAFF. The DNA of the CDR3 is TGCGCCAGCAATTTCGGGGTAGGAACTGAAGCTTTCTTT.

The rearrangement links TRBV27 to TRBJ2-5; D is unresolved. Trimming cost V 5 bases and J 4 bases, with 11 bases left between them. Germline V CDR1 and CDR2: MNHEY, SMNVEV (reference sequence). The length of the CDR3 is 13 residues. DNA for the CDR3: TGTGCCAGCAGTCCCCTGGCAAGAGAGACCCAGTACTTC. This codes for CASSPLARETQYF.

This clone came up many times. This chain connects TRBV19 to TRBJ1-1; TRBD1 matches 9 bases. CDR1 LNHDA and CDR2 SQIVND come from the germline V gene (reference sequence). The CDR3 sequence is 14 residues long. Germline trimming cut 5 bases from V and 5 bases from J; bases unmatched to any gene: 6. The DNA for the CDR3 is TGTGCCAGTAGTCTGGGACAGGGATGGACTGAAGCTTTCTTT. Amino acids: CASSLGQGWTEAFF. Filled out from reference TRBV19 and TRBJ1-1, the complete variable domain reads DGGITQSPKYLFRKEGQNVTLSCEQNLNHDAMYWYRQDPGQGLRLIYYSQIVNDFQKGDIAEGYSVSREKKESFPLTVTSAQKNPTAFYLCASSLGQGWTEAFFGQGTRLTVV.

The CDR3 protein is CASSRDRGLGYTF. For the CDR3, the DNA is TGCGCCAGCAGCCGTGACAGGGGGCTTGGCTACACCTTC. The chain is built from TRBV4-1 and TRBJ1-2, with TRBD1 matching 10 bases. Germline V lookup: CDR1 MGHRA, CDR2 YSYEKL. V lost 4 bases and J lost 7; bases outside the gene matches: 3. CDR3 length: 13 residues.

The CDR3: CASSNQRGGLNGQTQYF. The CDR3 DNA sequence: TGTGCCAGCAGCAACCAGCGGGGGGGCCTCAATGGGCAGACCCAGTACTTC. The chain couples TRBV7-2 to TRBJ2-5, with TRBD2 matching over 10 bases. Germline V gene sequence: CDR1 SGHTA, CDR2 FQGNSA. The V gene end was trimmed by 5 bases and the J gene end by 6 bases; junction bases not matched to a gene: 15. This CDR3 contains 17 residues. Looking up the rest from reference TRBV7-2 and TRBJ2-5 gives the full variable domain: GAGVSQSPSNKVTEKGKDVELRCDPISGHTALYWYRQSLGQGLEFLIYFQGNSAPDKSGLPSDRFSAERTGGSVSTLTIQRTQQEDSAVYLCASSNQRGGLNGQTQYFGPGTRLLVL.

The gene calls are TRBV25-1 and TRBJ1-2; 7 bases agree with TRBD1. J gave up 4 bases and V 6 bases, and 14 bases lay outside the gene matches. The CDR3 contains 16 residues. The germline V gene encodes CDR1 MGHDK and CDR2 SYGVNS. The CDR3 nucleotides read TGTGCCAGCAGCTCCCCCGGGGAAGGGGGCGGCTATGGCTACACCTTC. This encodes CASSSPGEGGGYGYTF.

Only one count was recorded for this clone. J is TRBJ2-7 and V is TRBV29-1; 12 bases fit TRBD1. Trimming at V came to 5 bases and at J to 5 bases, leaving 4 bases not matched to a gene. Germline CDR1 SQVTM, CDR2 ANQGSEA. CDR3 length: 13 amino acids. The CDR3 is CSVLGDRGHEQYF. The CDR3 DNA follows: TGCAGCGTTTTAGGGGACAGGGGGCACGAGCAGTACTTC.

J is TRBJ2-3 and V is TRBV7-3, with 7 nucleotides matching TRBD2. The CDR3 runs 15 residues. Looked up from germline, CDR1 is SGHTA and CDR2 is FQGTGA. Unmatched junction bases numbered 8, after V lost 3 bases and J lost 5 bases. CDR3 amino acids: CASSFRGSSKDTQYF. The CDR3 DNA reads TGTGCCAGCAGCTTCCGCGGGAGTTCGAAAGATACGCAGTATTTT.